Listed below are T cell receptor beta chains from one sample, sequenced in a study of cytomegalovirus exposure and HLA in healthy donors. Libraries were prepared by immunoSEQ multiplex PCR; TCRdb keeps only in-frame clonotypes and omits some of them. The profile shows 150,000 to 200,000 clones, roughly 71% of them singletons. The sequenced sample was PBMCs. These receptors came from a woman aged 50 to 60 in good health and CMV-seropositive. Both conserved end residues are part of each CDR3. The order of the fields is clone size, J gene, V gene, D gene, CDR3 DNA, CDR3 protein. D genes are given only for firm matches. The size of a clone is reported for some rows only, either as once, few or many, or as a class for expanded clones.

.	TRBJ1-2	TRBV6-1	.	TGTGCCAGCAGTGACTGGGCATTCGGTGGCTACACCTTC	CASSDWAFGGYTF
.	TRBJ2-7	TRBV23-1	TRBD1	TGCGCCAGCAGTCAATCATTTCTCACCGGGACAGGGACCTACGAGCAGTACTTC	CASSQSFLTGTGTYEQYF
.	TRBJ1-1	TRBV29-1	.	TGCAGCTATTGGGGGGACGGAAATGAAGCTTTCTTT	CSYWGDGNEAFF
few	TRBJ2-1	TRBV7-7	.	TGTGCCAGCAGCTTAGTAGTCTCCTCCTACAATGAGCAGTTCTTC	CASSLVVSSYNEQFF
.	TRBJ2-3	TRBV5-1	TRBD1	TGCGCCAGCAGCCCATCAAGGGACAGGTACACAGATACGCAGTATTTT	CASSPSRDRYTDTQYF
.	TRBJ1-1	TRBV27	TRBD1	TGTGCCAGCAGTCCCACCCGGACAGGGGATGGTGGTGAAGCTTTCTTT	CASSPTRTGDGGEAFF
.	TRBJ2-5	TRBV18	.	TGTGCCAGCTCACCCTGGACAGTGGTGGGAGAGACCCAGTACTTC	CASSPWTVVGETQYF
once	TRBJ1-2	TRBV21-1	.	TGTGCCAGCAGCAGCTCCCCGGGACAGACCTATGGCTACACCTTC	CASSSSPGQTYGYTF
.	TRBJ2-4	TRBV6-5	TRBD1	TGTGCCAGCAGCACTGGACAGGGAGACAAAAACATTCAGTACTTC	CASSTGQGDKNIQYF
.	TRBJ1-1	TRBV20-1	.	TGCAGTGCTAGAGACTACCCTGAAGCTTTCTTT	CSARDYPEAFF
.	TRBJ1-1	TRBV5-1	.	TGCGCCAGCAGCTTGCAATCATCGGGTTTGGGCACTGAAGCTTTCTTT	CASSLQSSGLGTEAFF
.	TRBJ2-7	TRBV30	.	TGTGCCTGGAGGGGGGGGCGGGGAGGTTCCTACGAGCAGTACTTC	CAWRGGRGGSYEQYF
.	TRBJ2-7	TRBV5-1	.	TGCGCCAGCAGCGCCGAGGAAAGTCGCTCCTACGAGCAGTACTTC	CASSAEESRSYEQYF
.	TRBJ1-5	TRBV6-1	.	TGTGCCAGCAGTGATTGGCGAGGTCAGCCCCAGCATTTT	CASSDWRGQPQHF
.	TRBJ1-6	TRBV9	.	TGTGCCAGCAGCGCCAGTTATAATTCACCCCTCCACTTT	CASSASYNSPLHF
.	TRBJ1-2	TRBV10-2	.	TGCGCCAGCAGTGAGGGTCGGGACTATGGCTACACCTTC	CASSEGRDYGYTF
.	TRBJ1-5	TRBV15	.	TGTGCCACCAGCAGAGCAGTTAGCAATCAGCCCCAGCATTTT	CATSRAVSNQPQHF
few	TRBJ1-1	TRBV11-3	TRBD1	TGTGCCAGCAGGACGGACAGGGGAAAACTCGGAACTGAAGCTTTCTTT	CASRTDRGKLGTEAFF
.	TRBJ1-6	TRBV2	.	TGTGCCAGCAGTGCAGGGAATTCACCCCTCCACTTT	CASSAGNSPLHF
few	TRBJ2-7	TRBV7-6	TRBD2	TGTGCCAGCAGCTCAAGGGCGGGACTAGCATCCGAGCAGTACTTC	CASSSRAGLASEQYF
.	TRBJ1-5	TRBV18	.	TGTGCCAGCTCACCAGGGGGAACCGCCGGGAGAAATCAGCCCCAGCATTTT	CASSPGGTAGRNQPQHF
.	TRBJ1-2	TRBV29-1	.	TGCAGCGGTCAGGGTTTAGAGGGCTACACCTTC	CSGQGLEGYTF
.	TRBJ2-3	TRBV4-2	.	TGTGCCAGCAGCCAAGAATACTCAGATACGCAGTATTTT	CASSQEYSDTQYF
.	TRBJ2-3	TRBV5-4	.	TGTGCCAGCAGCCTTCGGCAGGGGATCACAGATACGCAGTATTTT	CASSLRQGITDTQYF
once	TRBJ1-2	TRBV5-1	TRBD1	TGCGCCAGCAGCTTGGATGTACAGGGGCCCTATGGCTACACCTTC	CASSLDVQGPYGYTF
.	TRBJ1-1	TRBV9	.	TGTGCCAGCAGCGGTGACGGAGACACTGAAGCTTTCTTT	CASSGDGDTEAFF
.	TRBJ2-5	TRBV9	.	TGTGCCAGCAGCGTAGCTCCACTAGAGACCCAGTACTTC	CASSVAPLETQYF
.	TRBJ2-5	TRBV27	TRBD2	TGTGCCAGCAGTCCGGGACTAGCGGGGGGGCCGGGGGAGACCCAGTACTTC	CASSPGLAGGPGETQYF
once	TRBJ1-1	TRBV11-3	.	TGTGCCAGCAGCTCAAAACAGGGCGCTGAAGCTTTCTTT	CASSSKQGAEAFF
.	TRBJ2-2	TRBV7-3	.	TGTGCCAGCAGCTTAATCGGTACCGGGGAGCTGTTTTTT	CASSLIGTGELFF
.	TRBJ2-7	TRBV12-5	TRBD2	TGTGCTAGTGGTTTGGGACTAGCGGGGGGGTACGAGCAGTACTTC	CASGLGLAGGYEQYF
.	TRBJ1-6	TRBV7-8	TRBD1	TGTGCCAGCGGGGCCGACAGGGTTAATTCACCCCTCCACTTT	CASGADRVNSPLHF
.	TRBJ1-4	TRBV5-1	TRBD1	TGCGCCAGCAGCCTACAGGGGCAGAAGGGAGAAAAACTGTTTTTT	CASSLQGQKGEKLFF
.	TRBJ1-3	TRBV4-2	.	TGTGCCAGCAGCCCAACGCGCGCTGGTGGAAACACCATATATTTT	CASSPTRAGGNTIYF
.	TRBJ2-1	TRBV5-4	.	TGTGCCAGCAGCCCACAGGGAATCGATGAGCAGTTCTTC	CASSPQGIDEQFF
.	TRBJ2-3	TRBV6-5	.	TGTGCCAGCAGGTCGAATGGCAGGTACACAGATACGCAGTATTTT	CASRSNGRYTDTQYF
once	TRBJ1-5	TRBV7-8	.	TGTGCCAGCAGCTTGGGGCAGGACAATCAGCCCCAGCATTTT	CASSLGQDNQPQHF
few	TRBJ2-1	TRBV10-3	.	TGTGCCATCAGTGACAGGAACAATGAGCAGTTCTTC	CAISDRNNEQFF
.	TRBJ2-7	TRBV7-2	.	TGTGCCAGCAGTCCTCTCAGGGTAGCCCACGAGCAGTACTTC	CASSPLRVAHEQYF